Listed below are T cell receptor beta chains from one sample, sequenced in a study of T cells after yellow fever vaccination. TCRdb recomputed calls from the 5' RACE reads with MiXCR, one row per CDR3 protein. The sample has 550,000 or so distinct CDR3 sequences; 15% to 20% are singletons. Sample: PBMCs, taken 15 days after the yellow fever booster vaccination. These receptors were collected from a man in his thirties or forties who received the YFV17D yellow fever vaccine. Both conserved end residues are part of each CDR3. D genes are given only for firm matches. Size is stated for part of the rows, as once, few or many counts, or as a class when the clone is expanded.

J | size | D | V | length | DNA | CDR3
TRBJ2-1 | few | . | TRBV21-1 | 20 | TGTGCCAGCAGCACTTGGACCGCCAGGGTCGGTTGGTTACGAAACAATGAGCAGTTCTTC | CASSTWTARVGWLRNNEQFF
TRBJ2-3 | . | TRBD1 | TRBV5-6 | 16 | TGTGCCAGCAGCTTTAACCCGGGACAGGGGAAAGATACGCAGTATTTT | CASSFNPGQGKDTQYF
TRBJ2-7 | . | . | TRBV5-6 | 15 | TGTGCCAGCAGCCACGGATCAGACGCCTCCTACGAGCAGTACTTC | CASSHGSDASYEQYF
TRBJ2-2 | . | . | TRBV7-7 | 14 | TGTGCTAGCAGCTTAGAAGGGACCAACGGGGAGCTGTTTTTT | CASSLEGTNGELFF
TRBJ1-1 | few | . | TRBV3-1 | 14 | TGTGCCAGCAGCCAATTTGAGGGGGGGACTGAAGCTTTCTTT | CASSQFEGGTEAFF
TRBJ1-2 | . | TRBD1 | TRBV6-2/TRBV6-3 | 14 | TGTGCCAGCACCATCCCGGACAGGGGAAGGGGCTACACCTTC | CASTIPDRGRGYTF
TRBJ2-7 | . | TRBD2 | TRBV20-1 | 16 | TGCAGTGCTAGTCCCATTCCTAGCGGGAGTGCTGGCGAGCAGTACTTC | CSASPIPSGSAGEQYF
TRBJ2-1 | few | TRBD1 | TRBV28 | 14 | TGTGCCAGCAGCATACAGGGGACGGTCAATGAGCAGTTCTTC | CASSIQGTVNEQFF
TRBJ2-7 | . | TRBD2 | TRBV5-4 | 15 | TGTGCCAGCAGCTTGGGAGCGGGGGGCATTTACGAGCAGTACTTC | CASSLGAGGIYEQYF
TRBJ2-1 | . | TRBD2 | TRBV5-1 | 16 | TGCGCCAGCAGCTTGGTTGGTAGCGGGCGGGACAATGAGCAGTTCTTC | CASSLVGSGRDNEQFF
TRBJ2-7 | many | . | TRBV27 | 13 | TGTGCCAGCAGTAGCGGGCTCTCCTACGAGCAGTACTTC | CASSSGLSYEQYF
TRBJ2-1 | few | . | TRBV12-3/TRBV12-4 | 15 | TGTGCCAGCAGTTTATCTAGCGTTATAGACAATGAGCAGTTCTTC | CASSLSSVIDNEQFF
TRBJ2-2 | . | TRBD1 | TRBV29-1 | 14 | TGCAGCGTTGACGACAGGGCGAACACCGGGGAGCTGTTTTTT | CSVDDRANTGELFF
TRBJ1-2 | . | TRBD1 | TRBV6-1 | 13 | TGTGCCAGCAGTCGGGCCGGGACAGATGGCTACACCTTC | CASSRAGTDGYTF
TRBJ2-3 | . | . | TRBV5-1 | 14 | TGCGCCAGCAGCAGGGGAGTAGGTACAGATACGCAGTATTTT | CASSRGVGTDTQYF
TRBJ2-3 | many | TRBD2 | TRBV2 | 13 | TGTGCCAGTCGGACTAGCGGGGCAGATACGCAGTATTTT | CASRTSGADTQYF
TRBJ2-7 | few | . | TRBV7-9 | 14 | TGTGCCTCCAGCCCGGAGGTGTATTCCTACGAGCAGTACTTC | CASSPEVYSYEQYF
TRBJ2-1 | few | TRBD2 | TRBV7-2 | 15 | TGTGCCAGCAGCCTACTCGCGGGAGGGGTGGGTGAGCAGTTCTTC | CASSLLAGGVGEQFF
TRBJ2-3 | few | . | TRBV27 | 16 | TGTGCCAGCAGTTTACCGACTGGGTTGAGCACAGATACGCAGTATTTT | CASSLPTGLSTDTQYF
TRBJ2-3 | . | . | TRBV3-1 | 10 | TGTGCCAGCGGTAGAGATACGCAGTATTTT | CASGRDTQYF
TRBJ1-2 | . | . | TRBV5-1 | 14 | TGCGCCAGCAGCTCGCCCTCGAGTGGGGAGGGCTACACCTTC | CASSSPSSGEGYTF
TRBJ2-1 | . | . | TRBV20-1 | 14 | TGCAGTGCTAGAGTTGGGGGGATGGGAAATGAGCAGTTCTTC | CSARVGGMGNEQFF
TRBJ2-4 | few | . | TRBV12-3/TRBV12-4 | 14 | TGTGCCAGCAGTTTGTCGGGAACCAAAAACATTCAGTACTTC | CASSLSGTKNIQYF
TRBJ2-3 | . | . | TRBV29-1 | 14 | TGCAGCGTCATCCGACGGAAGGGCACAGATACGCAGTATTTT | CSVIRRKGTDTQYF
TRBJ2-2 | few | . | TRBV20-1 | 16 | TGCAGTGCTAGAGATCAGACGGCGTCGGGAACCGGGGAGCTGTTTTTT | CSARDQTASGTGELFF
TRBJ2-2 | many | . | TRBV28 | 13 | TGTGCCAGCAGTTTATGGGACACCGGGGAGCTGTTTTTT | CASSLWDTGELFF
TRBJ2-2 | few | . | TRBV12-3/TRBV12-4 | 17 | TGTGCCAGCAGTTTAGCTCAGGGAAAGGCGAACACCGGGGAGCTGTTTTTT | CASSLAQGKANTGELFF
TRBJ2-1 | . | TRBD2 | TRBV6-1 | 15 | TGTGCCAGCAGGACTACTAGCGGGACCTACAATGAGCAGTTCTTC | CASRTTSGTYNEQFF
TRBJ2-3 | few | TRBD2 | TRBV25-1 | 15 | TGTGCCAGCAGTGAATACGCGGGAGTGATAGATACGCAGTATTTT | CASSEYAGVIDTQYF
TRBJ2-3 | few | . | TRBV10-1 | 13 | TGCGCCAGCAGTCCCCAGTTAGCAGATACGCAGTATTTT | CASSPQLADTQYF
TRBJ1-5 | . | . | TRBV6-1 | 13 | TGTGCCAGCAGTGACCACGAAAGGGTCCCCCAGCATTTT | CASSDHERVPQHF
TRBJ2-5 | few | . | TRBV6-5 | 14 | TGTGCCAGCAGTTTTACTCAGTACCAAGAGACCCAGTACTTC | CASSFTQYQETQYF
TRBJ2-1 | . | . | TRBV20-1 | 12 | TGCAGTGCTAGATCGCCAAGGCATGAGCAGTTCTTC | CSARSPRHEQFF
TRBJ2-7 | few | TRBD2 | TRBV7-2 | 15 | TGTGCCAGCAGCCCAGAGCGGGGTCTATCCTACGAGCAGTACTTC | CASSPERGLSYEQYF
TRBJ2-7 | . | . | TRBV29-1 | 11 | TGCAGCGTTGCCCACGCCTACGAGCAGTACTTC | CSVAHAYEQYF
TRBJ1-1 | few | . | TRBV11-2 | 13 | TGTGCCAGCAGCTCACGGGGCTTCACTGAAGCTTTCTTT | CASSSRGFTEAFF
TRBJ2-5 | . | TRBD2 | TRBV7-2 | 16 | TGTGCCAGCAGCTTGGGACTAGCCCGGTCTGAAGAGACCCAGTACTTC | CASSLGLARSEETQYF
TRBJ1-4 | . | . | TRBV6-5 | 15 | TGTGCCAGCAGTTACGGCAGGAACCCTAATGAAAAACTGTTTTTT | CASSYGRNPNEKLFF
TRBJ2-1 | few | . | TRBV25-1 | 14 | TGTGCCAGCAGCACCTGGGCAGGCGACAATGAGCAGTTCTTC | CASSTWAGDNEQFF
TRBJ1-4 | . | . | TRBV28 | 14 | TGTGCCAGCAGCCCCCAGAGACTTAATGAAAAACTGTTTTTT | CASSPQRLNEKLFF